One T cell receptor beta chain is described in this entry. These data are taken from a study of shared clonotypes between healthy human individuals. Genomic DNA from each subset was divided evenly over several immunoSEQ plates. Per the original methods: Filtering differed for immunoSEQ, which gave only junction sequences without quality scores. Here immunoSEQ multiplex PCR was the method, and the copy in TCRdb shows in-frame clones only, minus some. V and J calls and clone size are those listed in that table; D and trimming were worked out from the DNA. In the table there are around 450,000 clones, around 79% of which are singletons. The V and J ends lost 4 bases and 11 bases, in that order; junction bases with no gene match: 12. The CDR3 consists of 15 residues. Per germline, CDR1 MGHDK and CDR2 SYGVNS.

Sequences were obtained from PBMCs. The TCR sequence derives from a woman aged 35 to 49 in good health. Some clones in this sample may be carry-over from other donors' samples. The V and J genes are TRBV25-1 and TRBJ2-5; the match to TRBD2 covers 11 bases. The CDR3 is CASSGLAGTPGEQYF. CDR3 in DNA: TGTGCCAGCAGTGGACTAGCGGGGACTCCTGGGGAGCAGTACTTC.